The clone carrying this T cell receptor (beta chain) has more than one count but fewer than ten. Its antigen is as yet unknown. This sample stems from a study of a mutant IDH1 vaccine in newly diagnosed glioma. On the study more broadly: Patients under treatment included about 60% males and approximately 40% females and had a mean age of approximately 43 years. Receipt of radiotherapy, temozolomide, or both preceded the study, and most received both. The study's findings and limits: Pseudoprogression looked unconnected to shifts in top peripheral T cell clonotypes.

Between the trimmed V and J ends, which lost 7 bases and 1 base, there was a span of 7 bases. Looked up from germline, CDR1 is MNHEY and CDR2 is SVGAGI. The CDR3 is 12 residues long. Time point in this sample: week 23, last vaccination. A single vaccine dose contained 300 ug of mutant IDH1 20-mer peptide, and topical imiquimod was used with it. Measured with immunoSEQ multiplex PCR; TCRdb has only the in-frame clones, and not every one. The data show 52,000 or so clones, over 70% seen once. This sample comprised PBMCs, obtained from a glioma patient whose treatment included an IDH1 peptide vaccine. This clonotype was obtained from a man in his forties with glioma. The rearrangement links TRBV6-5 to TRBJ1-2; D unresolved. For the CDR3, the DNA is TGTGCCAGCACCTCATATAACTATGGCTACACCTTC. This codes for CASTSYNYGYTF.